These T cell receptor beta chains were read from a single sample in a study of tissue T cells after allogeneic stem cell transplantation. Profiling relied on immunoSEQ multiplex PCR, and the TCRdb table lists in-frame clones only, not all of them. The sample holds about 6,000 clones, 70% to 80% seen once. The material sequenced was blood, taken before transplantation. These receptors came from a man aged 40 to 75 who later had graft-versus-host disease after an allogeneic stem cell transplant. Both conserved end residues are part of each CDR3. D genes are given only for firm matches. Part of the rows lack a size; the others show once, few, many or a class for expanded clones.

TRBJ1-1 | NA | TRBV5-1 | NA | CASGLWENTEAFF | TGCGCCAGCGGACTATGGGAGAACACTGAAGCTTTCTTT
TRBJ2-3 | NA | TRBV11-2 | TRBD2 | CASSRRGGPDTQYF | TGTGCCAGCAGCAGGCGGGGGGGGCCAGATACGCAGTATTTT
TRBJ2-3 | NA | TRBV5-1 | TRBD2 | CASSFLAGTDTQYF | TGCGCCAGCAGCTTTCTAGCGGGCACAGATACGCAGTATTTT
TRBJ1-2 | NA | TRBV4-1 | NA | CASSQGAAVYTF | TGCGCCAGCAGCCAAGGGGCGGCCGTCTACACCTTC
TRBJ1-1 | NA | TRBV11-2 | NA | CASSWRGAEAFF | TGTGCCAGCAGCTGGAGGGGAGCTGAAGCTTTCTTT
TRBJ2-7 | NA | TRBV9 | TRBD1 | CASSYQKGQSNSYEQYF | TGTGCCAGCAGCTATCAAAAGGGACAGTCAAACTCCTACGAGCAGTACTTC
TRBJ2-3 | NA | TRBV5-4 | NA | CASSFWGSSADTQYF | TGTGCCAGCAGCTTTTGGGGGAGTAGTGCAGATACGCAGTATTTT
TRBJ1-5 | NA | TRBV6-1 | NA | CASRTDAGLQPQHF | TGTGCCAGCAGGACCGACGCGGGGTTGCAGCCCCAGCATTTT
TRBJ2-1 | NA | TRBV4-1 | NA | CASSQGLNPTGYNEQFF | TGCGCCAGCAGCCAGGGGTTAAACCCGACAGGATACAATGAGCAGTTCTTC
TRBJ2-7 | NA | TRBV6-5 | NA | CASGGGGVSYNEQYF | TGTGCCAGCGGAGGGGGCGGAGTATCTTATAACGAGCAGTACTTC
TRBJ2-7 | NA | TRBV29-1 | NA | CSVELGNEYEQYF | TGCAGCGTTGAACTGGGGAATGAATACGAGCAGTACTTC
TRBJ1-1 | NA | TRBV6-6 | TRBD1 | CASSYSQGDTEAFF | TGTGCCAGCAGTTACTCTCAGGGGGACACTGAAGCTTTCTTT
TRBJ2-7 | NA | TRBV28 | TRBD1 | CASSLFGVFQTGKRDRTYEQYF | TGTGCCAGCAGCCTATTTGGGGTTTTTCAGACAGGGAAACGGGACAGGACCTACGAGCAGTACTTC
TRBJ2-4 | NA | TRBV5-1 | NA | CASSWGGGLKNIQYF | TGCGCCAGCAGCTGGGGTGGCGGATTAAAAAACATTCAGTACTTC
TRBJ2-2 | NA | TRBV7-3 | TRBD1 | CASRAFPGGASTGELFF | TGTGCCAGCAGAGCTTTCCCAGGGGGCGCATCCACCGGGGAGCTGTTTTTT
TRBJ2-4 | NA | TRBV24-1 | NA | CATSGSWWGASQYF | TGTGCCACCAGTGGTTCTTGGTGGGGGGCTAGTCAGTACTTC
TRBJ2-1 | NA | TRBV5-1 | TRBD2 | CASSLEILAGVSNEQFF | TGCGCCAGCAGCTTGGAGATTCTAGCGGGAGTTTCTAATGAGCAGTTCTTC
TRBJ2-3 | NA | TRBV6-1 | TRBD1 | CASSDDDRGTDTQYF | TGTGCCAGCAGTGATGACGACAGGGGCACAGATACGCAGTATTTT
TRBJ2-1 | NA | TRBV5-6 | NA | CASEINRAGQFF | TGTGCCAGCGAAATTAACAGGGCCGGGCAGTTCTTC
TRBJ2-7 | NA | TRBV7-9 | TRBD1 | CASSRHNRDSATYEQYF | TGTGCCAGCAGCCGCCACAACCGGGACAGCGCTACCTACGAGCAGTACTTC
TRBJ1-1 | NA | TRBV7-9 | TRBD1 | CASSFGQGEEAFF | TGTGCCAGCAGCTTCGGACAGGGAGAGGAAGCTTTCTTT
TRBJ1-5 | NA | TRBV7-9 | NA | CASSLGRQPQHF | TGTGCCAGCAGCTTAGGCAGACAGCCCCAGCATTTT
TRBJ1-4 | few | TRBV7-9 | NA | CASSVSGDEKLFF | TGTGCCAGCAGCGTCAGTGGGGATGAAAAACTGTTTTTT
TRBJ1-1 | NA | TRBV6-5 | NA | CASSYVSSGEAFF | TGTGCCAGCAGTTACGTTAGTTCGGGGGAAGCTTTCTTT
TRBJ2-7 | NA | TRBV30 | TRBD1 | CAWSRGQGVDEQYF | TGTGCCTGGAGTAGAGGACAGGGGGTCGACGAGCAGTACTTC
TRBJ2-5 | NA | TRBV6-1 | NA | CASSEVVEETQYF | TGTGCCAGCAGTGAGGTCGTGGAGGAGACCCAGTACTTC
TRBJ2-3 | few | TRBV3-1/TRBV3-2 | NA | CASSQGGGTDTQYF | TGTGCCAGCAGCCAAGGAGGGGGCACAGATACGCAGTATTTT
TRBJ2-2 | NA | TRBV9 | NA | CASSVRSGTGELFF | TGTGCCAGCAGCGTAAGGAGCGGGACCGGGGAGCTGTTTTTT
TRBJ2-5 | NA | TRBV5-8 | NA | CASSPGVQETQYF | TGTGCCAGCAGTCCGGGGGTCCAAGAGACCCAGTACTTC
TRBJ1-1 | NA | TRBV7-8 | NA | CASEKGVDTEAFF | TGTGCCAGCGAAAAGGGGGTGGACACTGAAGCTTTCTTT
TRBJ1-1 | NA | TRBV13 | NA | CASSWARGEDTEAFF | TGTGCCAGCAGCTGGGCGCGGGGAGAGGACACTGAAGCTTTCTTT
TRBJ1-4 | NA | TRBV5-6 | NA | CASSGRNYEKLFF | TGTGCCAGCAGCGGAAGGAACTATGAAAAACTGTTTTTT
TRBJ2-2 | NA | TRBV5-1 | TRBD1 | CASSFTGGGTGELFF | TGCGCCAGCAGCTTTACAGGGGGTGGTACCGGGGAGCTGTTTTTT
TRBJ2-7 | NA | TRBV15 | NA | CATSEGTGYEQYF | TGTGCCACCAGTGAGGGGACCGGCTACGAGCAGTACTTC
TRBJ1-4 | NA | TRBV6-6 | TRBD1 | CASSYAPGQNYEKLFF | TGTGCCAGCAGTTACGCTCCGGGACAGAACTATGAAAAACTGTTTTTT